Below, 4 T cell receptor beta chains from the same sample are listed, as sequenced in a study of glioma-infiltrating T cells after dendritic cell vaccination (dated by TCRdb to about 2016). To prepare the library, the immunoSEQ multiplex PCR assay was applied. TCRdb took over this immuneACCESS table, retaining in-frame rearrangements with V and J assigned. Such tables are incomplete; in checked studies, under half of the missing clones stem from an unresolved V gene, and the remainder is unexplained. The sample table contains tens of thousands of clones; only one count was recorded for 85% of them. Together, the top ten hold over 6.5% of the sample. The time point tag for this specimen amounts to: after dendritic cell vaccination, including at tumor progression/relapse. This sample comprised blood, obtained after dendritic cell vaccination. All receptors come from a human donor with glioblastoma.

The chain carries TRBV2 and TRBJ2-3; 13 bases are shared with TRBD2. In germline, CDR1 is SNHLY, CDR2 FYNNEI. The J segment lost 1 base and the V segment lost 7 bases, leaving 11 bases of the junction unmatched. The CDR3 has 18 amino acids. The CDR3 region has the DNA TGTGCCAGCACACGAGGACTAGCGGGAGTGGGGGGCACAGATACGCAGTATTTT. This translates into CASTRGLAGVGGTDTQYF.

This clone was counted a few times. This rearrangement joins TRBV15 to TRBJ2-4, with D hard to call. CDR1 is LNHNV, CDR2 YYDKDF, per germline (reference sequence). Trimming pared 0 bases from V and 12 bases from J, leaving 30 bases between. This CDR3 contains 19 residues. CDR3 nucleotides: TGTGCCACCAGCAGAGAACTCCCCCCCCCGGTGGGCGTAAATTTTAATCAGTACTTC. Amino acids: CATSRELPPPVGVNFNQYF. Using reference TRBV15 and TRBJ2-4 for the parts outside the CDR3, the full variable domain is DAMVIQNPRYQVTQFGKPVTLSCSQTLNHNVMYWYQQKSSQAPKLLFHYYDKDFNNEADTPDNFQSRRPNTSFCFLDIRSPGLGDTAMYLCATSRELPPPVGVNFNQYFGAGTRLSVL.

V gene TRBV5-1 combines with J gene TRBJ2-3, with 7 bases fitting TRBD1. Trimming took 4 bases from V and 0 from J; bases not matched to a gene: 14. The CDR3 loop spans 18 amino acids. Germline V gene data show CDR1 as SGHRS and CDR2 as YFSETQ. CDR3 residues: CASSPGQVFSTSTDTQYF. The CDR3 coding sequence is TGCGCCAGCAGCCCCGGACAGGTGTTTTCCACTAGCACAGATACGCAGTATTTT.

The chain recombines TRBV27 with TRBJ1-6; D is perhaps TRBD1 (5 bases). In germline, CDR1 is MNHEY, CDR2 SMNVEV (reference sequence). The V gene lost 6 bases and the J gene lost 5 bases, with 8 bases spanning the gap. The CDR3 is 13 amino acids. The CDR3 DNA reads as TGTGCCAGCAGGCGGGGGAATAATTCACCCCTCCACTTT. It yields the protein CASRRGNNSPLHF.